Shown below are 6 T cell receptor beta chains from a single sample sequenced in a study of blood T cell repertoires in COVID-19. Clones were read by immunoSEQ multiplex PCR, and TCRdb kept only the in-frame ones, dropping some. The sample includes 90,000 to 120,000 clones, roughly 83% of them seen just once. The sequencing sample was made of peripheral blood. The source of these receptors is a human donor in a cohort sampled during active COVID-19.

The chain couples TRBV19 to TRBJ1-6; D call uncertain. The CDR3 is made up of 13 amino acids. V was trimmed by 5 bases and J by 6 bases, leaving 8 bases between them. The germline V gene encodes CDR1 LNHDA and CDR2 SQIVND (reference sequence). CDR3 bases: TGTGCCAGTAGTTTTCAGGTTAATTCACCCCTCCACTTT. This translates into CASSFQVNSPLHF.

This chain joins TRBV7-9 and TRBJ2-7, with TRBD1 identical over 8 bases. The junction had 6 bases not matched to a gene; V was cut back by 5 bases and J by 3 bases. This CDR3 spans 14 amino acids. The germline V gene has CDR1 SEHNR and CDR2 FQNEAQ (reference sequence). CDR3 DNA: TGTGCCAGCAGCCCCAGGGGGCGAAGCTACGAGCAGTACTTC. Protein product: CASSPRGRSYEQYF.

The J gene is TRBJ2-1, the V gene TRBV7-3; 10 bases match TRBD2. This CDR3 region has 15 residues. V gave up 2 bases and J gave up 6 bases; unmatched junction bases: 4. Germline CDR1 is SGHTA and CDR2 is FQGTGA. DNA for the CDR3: TGTGCCAGCAGCTTATCAAGCGGGAGGGGCAATGAGCAGTTCTTC. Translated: CASSLSSGRGNEQFF.

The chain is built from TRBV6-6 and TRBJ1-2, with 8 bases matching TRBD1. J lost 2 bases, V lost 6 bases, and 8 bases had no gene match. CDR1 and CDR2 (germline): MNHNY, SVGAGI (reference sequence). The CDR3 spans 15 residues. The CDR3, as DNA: TGTGCCAGCAGCCCACAGGGGGGCCTCAACTATGGCTACACCTTC. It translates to CASSPQGGLNYGYTF.

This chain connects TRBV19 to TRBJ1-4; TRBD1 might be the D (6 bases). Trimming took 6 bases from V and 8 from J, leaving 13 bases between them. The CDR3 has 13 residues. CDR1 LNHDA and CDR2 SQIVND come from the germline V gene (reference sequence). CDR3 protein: CASSSNRAEKLFF. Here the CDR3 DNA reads TGTGCCAGTAGCTCCAACAGGGCGGAAAAACTGTTTTTT.

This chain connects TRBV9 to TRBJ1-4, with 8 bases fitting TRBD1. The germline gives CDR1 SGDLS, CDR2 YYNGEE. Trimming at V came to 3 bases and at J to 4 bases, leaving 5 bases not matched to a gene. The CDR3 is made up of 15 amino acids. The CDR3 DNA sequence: TGTGCCAGCAGCGGAGGGGACAGGTTTAATGAAAAACTGTTTTTT. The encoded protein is CASSGGDRFNEKLFF. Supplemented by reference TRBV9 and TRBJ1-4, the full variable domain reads DSGVTQTPKHLITATGQRVTLRCSPRSGDLSVYWYQQSLDQGLQFLIQYYNGEERAKGNILERFSAQQFPDLHSELNLSSLELGDSALYFCASSGGDRFNEKLFFGSGTQLSVL.